A selection of T cell receptor beta chains follows, all from one sample in a study of T cell responses to AZD1222 COVID-19 vaccine. Only in-frame clones appear in the TCRdb table, and some are missing; sequencing was by immunoSEQ multiplex PCR. Counted here are 100,000 to 150,000 clones, approximately 94% occurring once; the ten biggest clones make up roughly 6.6%. This specimen was peripheral blood, taken on day 0 of AZD1222 vaccination. The receptors here all came from an adult in good health. Each CDR3 is given with its conserved first and last residue. A D gene is named only where the DNA matches it firmly. Clone size is stated in some rows and not others, as once, few, many or a class when expanded.

TRBJ1-3 TRBV19 . . CASKAQHSGNTIYF TGTGCCAGTAAAGCCCAGCACTCTGGAAACACCATATATTTT
TRBJ1-1 TRBV28 . . CASSPRSLEAFF TGTGCCAGCAGTCCCCGCTCCCTTGAAGCTTTCTTT
TRBJ2-7 TRBV19 . . CASSPGSRYEQYF TGTGCCAGTAGTCCGGGCAGCCGCTACGAGCAGTACTTC
TRBJ1-1 TRBV2 . . CASSEAATEAFF TGTGCCAGCAGTGAAGCGGCCACTGAAGCTTTCTTT
TRBJ2-1 TRBV6-2/TRBV6-3 TRBD2 once CASSPGLAGYNEQFF TGTGCCAGCAGCCCCGGACTAGCGGGATACAATGAGCAGTTCTTC
TRBJ2-7 TRBV7-9 TRBD2 . CASRWGGTYEQYF TGTGCCAGCAGGTGGGGAGGGACCTACGAGCAGTACTTC
TRBJ2-3 TRBV10-3 TRBD2 . CAIRAGGRPTDTQYF TGTGCCATCAGGGCAGGCGGGAGACCCACAGATACGCAGTATTTT
TRBJ1-1 TRBV28 TRBD1 . CASSPGGAVTEAFF TGTGCCAGCAGCCCAGGGGGCGCGGTGACTGAAGCTTTCTTT
TRBJ2-3 TRBV2 TRBD2 . CASREREGHRDTQYF TGTGCCAGCAGAGAGCGGGAGGGACATAGAGATACGCAGTATTTT
TRBJ1-1 TRBV19 . . CASSLSRGVYTEAFF TGTGCCAGTAGCCTCTCGAGGGGGGTATACACTGAAGCTTTCTTT
TRBJ1-3 TRBV2 . . CASRVDHSGNTIYF TGTGCCAGCAGAGTGGATCACTCTGGAAACACCATATATTTT
TRBJ2-7 TRBV18 . once CASSPEQGTNEQYF TGTGCCAGCTCACCAGAGCAGGGGACGAACGAGCAGTACTTC
TRBJ2-1 TRBV9 TRBD2 . CASSPLGETSEHNEQFF TGTGCCAGCAGCCCCCTTGGGGAGACTAGCGAACACAATGAGCAGTTCTTC
TRBJ2-1 TRBV9 TRBD2 . CASCPLAGAYNEQFF TGTGCCAGCTGCCCTCTAGCGGGAGCCTACAATGAGCAGTTCTTC
TRBJ1-1 TRBV28 . . CASSLGSTEAFF TGTGCCAGCAGTTTAGGGTCCACTGAAGCTTTCTTT
TRBJ1-5 TRBV27 . . CAGNQPQHF TGTGCCGGGAATCAGCCCCAGCATTTT
TRBJ2-7 TRBV28 . . CASSRITGTRAYEQYF TGTGCCAGCAGCCGTATAACCGGGACTCGGGCCTACGAGCAGTACTTC
TRBJ2-7 TRBV28 . once CASRHPDSNEQYF TGTGCCAGCAGGCACCCGGACAGTAACGAGCAGTACTTC
TRBJ1-2 TRBV2 . once CADGENYGYTF TGTGCCGACGGGGAGAACTATGGCTACACCTTC
TRBJ2-3 TRBV15 . . CATSRGPRLSTDTQYF TGTGCCACCAGCAGGGGGCCTCGACTAAGCACAGATACGCAGTATTTT
TRBJ2-3 TRBV27 . . CASSLRGGDTQYF TGTGCCAGCAGTTTGCGAGGGGGAGATACGCAGTATTTT
TRBJ2-1 TRBV14 TRBD2 once CASSPGTSGRAGEQFF TGTGCCAGCAGCCCGGGGACTAGCGGGAGGGCTGGTGAGCAGTTCTTC
TRBJ1-1 TRBV7-2 TRBD1 . CASSPGQLFGEAFF TGTGCCAGCAGCCCGGGACAGCTTTTCGGTGAAGCTTTCTTT
TRBJ2-3 TRBV5-1 TRBD1 . CASSLRTGRDFTDTQYF TGCGCCAGCAGCTTGAGGACAGGGCGGGACTTCACAGATACGCAGTATTTT
TRBJ1-5 TRBV7-4 TRBD1 . CASSSADRGEGNQPQHF TGTGCCAGCAGCTCGGCAGACAGGGGTGAAGGCAATCAGCCCCAGCATTTT
TRBJ1-1 TRBV4-1 . . CASSQVAVSRGTEAFF TGCGCCAGCAGCCAAGTGGCAGTTTCCCGGGGCACTGAAGCTTTCTTT
TRBJ1-5 TRBV6-6 . . CASSYESQPQHF TGTGCCAGCAGTTACGAGAGTCAGCCCCAGCATTTT
TRBJ1-3 TRBV3-1/TRBV3-2 . . CASSPTVQPSGNTIYF TGTGCCAGCAGCCCCACCGTGCAGCCGTCTGGAAACACCATATATTTT
TRBJ1-2 TRBV28 . . CASSSPGAPTYGYTF TGTGCCAGCAGTTCGCCGGGGGCCCCTACCTATGGCTACACCTTC
TRBJ2-1 TRBV27 TRBD2 . CASSLGTSGTNEQFF TGTGCCAGCAGTTTAGGGACTAGCGGCACCAATGAGCAGTTCTTC
TRBJ1-6 TRBV12-5 TRBD1 . CASGLVMTGQHNSPLHF TGTGCTAGTGGTTTGGTTATGACAGGGCAGCATAATTCACCCCTCCACTTT
TRBJ1-2 TRBV9 TRBD1 . CASSVLGTGVYGYTF TGTGCCAGCAGCGTTCTTGGGACAGGGGTGTATGGCTACACCTTC
TRBJ1-6 TRBV5-6 . . CASSLGPLNSPLHF TGTGCCAGCAGCTTGGGTCCACTAAATTCACCCCTCCACTTT
TRBJ2-1 TRBV9 TRBD1 once CASSPGTGRLNEQFF TGTGCCAGCAGCCCCGGGACAGGGCGTTTGAATGAGCAGTTCTTC
TRBJ1-4 TRBV30 . . CAWSRQDPKLFF TGTGCCTGGAGTCGACAGGACCCAAAACTGTTTTTT
TRBJ2-1 TRBV9 TRBD2 . CASSARLAGVNEQFF TGTGCCAGCAGCGCGAGACTAGCGGGAGTCAATGAGCAGTTCTTC
TRBJ2-7 TRBV14 TRBD1 . CASSPGGYEQYF TGTGCCAGCAGCCCAGGGGGCTACGAGCAGTACTTC
TRBJ1-2 TRBV19 . . CASSIGYRIEGYGYTF TGTGCCAGTAGTATAGGTTACAGGATCGAGGGCTATGGCTACACCTTC
TRBJ1-3 TRBV30 TRBD1 once CACPGTGGRNTIYF TGTGCCTGCCCCGGGACAGGGGGTAGAAACACCATATATTTT
TRBJ2-3 TRBV30 TRBD2 . CAWQLAGADTQYF TGTGCCTGGCAACTAGCGGGAGCAGATACGCAGTATTTT
TRBJ1-6 TRBV13 . . CASSLNLGGSNSPLHF TGTGCCAGCAGCCTCAACCTTGGAGGATCAAATTCACCCCTCCACTTT
TRBJ1-6 TRBV7-9 TRBD1 . CASSGGTGVSPLHF TGTGCCAGCAGCGGCGGGACAGGGGTTTCACCCCTCCACTTT
TRBJ1-1 TRBV7-9 TRBD1 . CASSLGQVDTEAFF TGTGCCAGCAGCCTTGGACAGGTGGACACTGAAGCTTTCTTT
TRBJ1-6 TRBV7-2 . once CASSLGRNNSPLHF TGTGCCAGCAGCTTAGGTCGGAATAATTCACCCCTCCACTTT
TRBJ1-1 TRBV7-9 TRBD1 . CASSLGVGTGTEAFF TGTGCCAGCAGCTTAGGCGTGGGGACAGGGACTGAAGCTTTCTTT
TRBJ2-7 TRBV6-6 . . CASSPLGWGEQYF TGTGCCAGCAGTCCACTTGGGTGGGGCGAGCAGTACTTC
TRBJ1-2 TRBV4-3 . . CASSQDRPPRNQGYTF TGCGCCAGCAGCCAAGATCGGCCACCTCGGAACCAGGGCTACACCTTC
TRBJ2-5 TRBV28 . . CASSLYQAGETQYF TGTGCCAGCAGTTTATATCAGGCCGGGGAGACCCAGTACTTC
TRBJ1-5 TRBV28 TRBD1 . CASSHPPGQGRYSNQPQHF TGTGCCAGCAGTCACCCGCCGGGACAGGGACGTTATAGCAATCAGCCCCAGCATTTT
TRBJ1-5 TRBV6-2/TRBV6-3 . . CASSYSNFRGNQPQHF TGTGCCAGCAGTTACTCGAATTTTCGGGGCAATCAGCCCCAGCATTTT
TRBJ2-3 TRBV27 . . CASSPRVTDTQYF TGTGCCAGCAGTCCCCGGGTCACAGATACGCAGTATTTT
TRBJ1-1 TRBV4-3 . . CASSQDLGGQQYRLF TGCGCCAGCAGCCAAGATCTGGGAGGCCAACAGTACCGGCTCTTT
TRBJ2-7 TRBV10-2 TRBD2 . CASSDWGEASGSRWSPEQYF TGCGCCAGCAGTGATTGGGGTGAGGCTAGCGGGTCACGCTGGTCTCCCGAGCAGTACTTC
TRBJ2-7 TRBV28 TRBD1 . CASSLSGTGSGEQYF TGTGCCAGCAGTTTATCAGGGACAGGAAGTGGGGAGCAGTACTTC
TRBJ2-1 TRBV11-3 . . CASSRQTDNEQFF TGTGCCAGCAGCCGTCAGACGGACAATGAGCAGTTCTTC